The 28 T cell receptor beta chains below come from one sample, sequenced in a study of CD8 T cells in ankylosing spondylitis. TCRdb itself ran the 5' RACE reads through MiXCR, one entry per CDR3 protein. Of some 130,000 distinct CDR3 sequences listed, roughly 13% were seen once; the top ten hold around 3%. Sequencing was performed on blood, either unsorted or a sorted T cell fraction (not recorded which). The receptors originated from a female donor with ankylosing spondylitis or in good health (not recorded which).

This clonotype has only a few counts. The CDR3, as DNA: TGCAGCGTTGAGGGGACAGCAATGCTAGATACGCAGTATTTT. Protein: CSVEGTAMLDTQYF. This chain joins TRBV29-1 and TRBJ2-3, with 7 positions matching TRBD1. The CDR3 is made up of 14 amino acids. Germline CDR1 SQVTM, CDR2 ANQGSEA. The J segment lost 5 bases and the V segment lost 3 bases, leaving 8 bases of the junction unmatched.

The CDR3 reads CSARNSGLFTGNTIYF. For the CDR3, the DNA is TGCAGTGCTAGGAACAGCGGACTTTTTACTGGAAACACCATATATTTT. The gene calls are TRBV20-1 and TRBJ1-3; D remains unclear. This CDR3 spans 16 amino acids. Germline values: CDR1 DFQATT, CDR2 SNEGSKA (reference sequence). Trimming stripped 3 bases from V and 2 bases from J, with 17 bases between.

This clonotype occurred a few times. The rearrangement joins TRBV7-9 to TRBJ2-2; 7 nucleotides align to TRBD1. This CDR3 has 17 residues. Germline CDR1 SEHNR, CDR2 FQNEAQ (reference sequence). Trimming cost V 5 bases and J 3 bases; bases outside gene matches: 12. CDR3 sequence reads: CASSQTSTGVDTGELFF. In DNA form, the CDR3 reads TGTGCCAGCAGCCAAACCAGTACAGGGGTCGACACCGGGGAGCTGTTTTTT.

There are a few counts of this clonotype. The chain couples TRBV19 to TRBJ2-2; 7 positions agree with TRBD1. After removal of 5 bases from V and 3 bases from J, the junction contained 12 bases not matched to a gene. Germline V gene sequence: CDR1 LNHDA, CDR2 SQIVND (reference sequence). The CDR3 loop spans 17 amino acids. The CDR3, as DNA: TGTGCCAGTAGTCCCCTCCCAGGACAGGTAGACACCGGGGAGCTGTTTTTT. This encodes CASSPLPGQVDTGELFF.

This clonotype was detected ten times or more. This chain connects TRBV24-1 to TRBJ2-1; 9 bases map to TRBD1. The germline CDR1 and CDR2 sequences are KGHDR and SFDVKD. The CDR3 has 15 residues. The V and J ends lost 3 bases and 6 bases, in that order; junction bases with no gene match: 5. The CDR3 here is CATSDPGTGSNEQFF. Here the CDR3 DNA reads TGTGCCACCAGTGATCCGGGGACAGGGTCCAATGAGCAGTTCTTC.

This clonotype has ten or more counts. The genes are TRBV15 and TRBJ1-6, with D maybe TRBD1 (5 bases). V lost 0 bases and J lost 9, with 9 bases in between. CDR1 is LNHNV and CDR2 is YYDKDF in the germline V gene (reference sequence). CDR3 length: 14 amino acids. Here the CDR3 reads CATSREGVGSPLHF. The CDR3 DNA sequence: TGTGCCACCAGCAGAGAAGGGGTTGGTTCACCCCTCCACTTT. Complete variable domain (other parts from reference TRBV15 and TRBJ1-6): DAMVIQNPRYQVTQFGKPVTLSCSQTLNHNVMYWYQQKSSQAPKLLFHYYDKDFNNEADTPDNFQSRRPNTSFCFLDIRSPGLGDTAMYLCATSREGVGSPLHFGNGTRLTVT.

This clonotype was seen ten or more times. The chain links TRBV6-6 to TRBJ1-1, with D possibly matching TRBD1 (6 bases). V was clipped by 6 bases and J by 4 bases, with 12 bases between them. The CDR3 is 13 amino acids. Germline V gene lookup returns CDR1 MNHNY and CDR2 SVGAGI (reference sequence). Here the CDR3 reads CASSRGAPTEAFF. DNA of the CDR3: TGTGCCAGCAGCCGGGGGGCGCCCACTGAAGCTTTCTTT.

The chain links TRBV28 to TRBJ1-1, with D tentatively TRBD1 (6 bases). CDR1 MDHEN and CDR2 SYDVKM come from the germline V gene. With 7 bases removed from V and 2 bases from J, the gap between germline ends came to 14 bases. CDR3 length equals 14 residues. As DNA, the CDR3 is TGTGCCAGCAAGCTACAGGGTACTAACACTGAAGCTTTCTTT. Amino acids: CASKLQGTNTEAFF.

This clonotype was recorded many times. The rearrangement links TRBV12-3 or TRBV12-4 to TRBJ2-7, with 10 nucleotides matching TRBD1. This CDR3 spans 14 amino acids. The J segment lost 7 bases and the V segment lost 6 bases, leaving 9 bases of the junction unmatched. CDR3 region: CASSRGQGVGEQYF. Here the CDR3 DNA reads TGTGCCAGCAGCCGCGGACAGGGGGTCGGGGAGCAGTACTTC.

This clonotype was observed a handful of times. The chain carries TRBV20-1 and TRBJ1-1; D not certain. The CDR3 contains 10 residues. Germline V gene sequence: CDR1 DFQATT, CDR2 SNEGSKA (reference sequence). The CDR3 coding sequence is TGCAGCGGTGCTGGAACTGAAGCTTTCTTT. This codes for CSGAGTEAFF.

This clonotype was picked up many times. This chain links TRBV6-1 with TRBJ1-3; a weak D match, TRBD1 (5 bases). The V end was cut by 8 bases, the J end by 4 bases, with 15 bases between. The length of the CDR3 is 14 residues. The V gene's germline CDR1 is MNHNS and CDR2 SASEGT. The DNA of the CDR3 is TGTGCCAGCCAACAGGCTTTAGGCGGAAACACCATATATTTT. The encoded protein is CASQQALGGNTIYF.

Comments on this clonotype: A much larger clone lies a single base off, so this may be a read error. The chain recombines TRBV30 with TRBJ2-3, with D possibly TRBD2 on 5 matching bases. The ends were cut back, 4 bases at V and 2 bases at J, with 13 bases in the middle. This CDR3 region has 14 residues. CDR1 is GTSNPN and CDR2 is SVGIG in the germline V gene (reference sequence). CDR3 bases: TGTGCCTGGACCAACACGGGATCCACAGATACGCAGTATTTT. This encodes CAWTNTGSTDTQYF.

This clonotype was found a few times. V gene TRBV11-2 combines with J gene TRBJ2-3, with no clear D. Germline V CDR1 and CDR2: SGHAT, FQNNGV. This CDR3 comprises 15 residues. V lost 5 bases and J 4 bases, leaving 16 bases between the germline ends. DNA for the CDR3: TGTGCCAGCAGCACCTTTGGGCCGCCATCAGATACGCAGTATTTT. Residues: CASSTFGPPSDTQYF.

This clonotype occurred many times. CDR3 in amino acids: CASSRPGPQETQYF. CDR3 DNA: TGTGCCAGCAGCCGACCAGGACCCCAAGAGACCCAGTACTTC. The chain joins TRBV7-9 to TRBJ2-5; D remains unclear. The V end lost 5 bases, the J end lost 1 base, and 11 bases lay between the germline ends. This CDR3 contains 14 residues. The V gene's germline CDR1 is SEHNR and CDR2 FQNEAQ (reference sequence).

This clonotype was seen only a few times. The rearrangement uses TRBV20-1 and TRBJ2-6; a weak D match, TRBD2 (5 bases). Trimming removed 7 bases from V and 2 bases from J, with 12 bases in between. The CDR3 contains 14 residues. Per the germline V gene, CDR1 is DFQATT and CDR2 is SNEGSKA (reference sequence). CDR3 amino acids: CSGRARTGANVLTF. The CDR3 nucleotides are TGCAGTGGGCGGGCCCGCACTGGGGCCAACGTCCTGACTTTC.

This clonotype showed up just a few times. This chain uses TRBV21-1 with TRBJ2-1; the DNA was not compared with TRBD1, the D call given in the table. TRBV21-1 is a known pseudogene. CDR3 length: 18 amino acids. This CDR3 reads CASYKGVFPPFRGESQFF. CDR3 DNA sequence: TGTGCCTCCTACAAAGGAGTGTTCCCCCCTTTTAGGGGGGAGAGCCAGTTCTTC.

This clonotype was observed many times. J is TRBJ2-4 and V is TRBV20-1; 14 bases match TRBD2. Trimming removed 5 bases from V and 6 bases from J; junction bases left unmatched: 0. The CDR3 length is 13 residues. Germline values: CDR1 DFQATT, CDR2 SNEGSKA (reference sequence). As DNA, the CDR3 is TGCAGTGCTGGACTAGCGGGAGGAAACATTCAGTACTTC. Its translation: CSAGLAGGNIQYF.

This clonotype was picked up a small number of times. The chain combines TRBV6-5 with TRBJ2-5, with a weak D call TRBD2 (5 bases). CDR1 and CDR2 from the germline V gene are MNHEY and SVGAGI. The CDR3 totals 11 residues. Trimming shortened V by 11 bases and J by 2 bases, and 9 bases separated the two germline ends. CDR3 amino acids: CAVGGQETQYF. CDR3 DNA: TGTGCCGTCGGAGGACAAGAGACCCAGTACTTC.

The V and J genes are TRBV7-8 and TRBJ2-1; a weak D match, TRBD2 (5 bases). The CDR3 loop spans 16 amino acids. V lost 4 bases, J lost 6 bases, and 19 bases lay in between. The V gene's germline CDR1 is SGHVS and CDR2 FQNEAQ. As DNA, the CDR3 is TGTGCCAGCAGCTCCTTGGGGAGAATCAGCGGCAATGAGCAGTTCTTC. This sequence encodes CASSSLGRISGNEQFF.

This clonotype has just a few counts. This chain joins TRBV29-1 and TRBJ2-3; D gene unclear. Germline V gene lookup returns CDR1 SQVTM and CDR2 ANQGSEA. Trimming pared 6 bases from V and 6 bases from J, leaving 10 bases between. The CDR3 runs to 11 residues. Here the CDR3 DNA reads TGCAGCGTGGCCGCGGCGGATACGCAGTATTTT. Encoded protein: CSVAAADTQYF.

This clonotype was observed at least ten times. This chain uses TRBV20-1 with TRBJ2-7; no firm D call. V was cut by 5 bases and J by 2 bases, with 13 bases left in between. The CDR3 totals 13 residues. The germline gives CDR1 DFQATT, CDR2 SNEGSKA (reference sequence). CDR3 protein: CSAPKAPTYEQYF. The CDR3 DNA follows: TGCAGTGCTCCCAAAGCCCCAACCTACGAGCAGTACTTC.

With respect to this clonotype: This may come from a read error, since a much larger clone is one base off. The V and J genes are TRBV18 and TRBJ2-7, with a weak D call TRBD1 (5 bases). CDR3 size: 13 residues. The V gene's germline CDR1 is KGHSH and CDR2 LQKENI. CDR3 protein: CASPPPGSYEQYF. The CDR3 DNA reads as TGTGCCAGCCCACCACCAGGGTCCTACGAGCAGTACTTC.

The V call is TRBV5-5, the J call TRBJ1-2; the D gene is possibly TRBD1 (5 bases). Germline CDR1 and CDR2: SGHKS and YYEKEE (reference sequence). CDR3 length: 13 amino acids. V was pared by 5 bases and J by 2 bases, with 10 bases between. In DNA, the CDR3 is TGTGCCAGCAGTAGGGACCGCAACTATGGCTACACCTTC. This codes for CASSRDRNYGYTF.

With respect to this clonotype: Given a much more abundant clone one base away, this may be a read error. The J gene is TRBJ1-1, the V gene TRBV5-1, with TRBD1 matching 10 bases. Germline V gives CDR1 SGHRS, CDR2 YFSETQ. The CDR3 has 16 amino acids. J lost 10 bases, V lost 5 bases, and 17 bases had no gene match. In DNA, the CDR3 is TGCGCCAGCAGACTTGGGGACAGGGGCTTCTTGGCTGTAGCTTTCTTT. Residues: CASRLGDRGFLAVAFF.

This clonotype was detected only a few times. The chain employs TRBV28 and TRBJ2-3; no reliable D call. Trimming left V 8 bases short and J 6 bases short, with 9 bases between. CDR3 length equals 11 residues. Looked up from germline, CDR1 is MDHEN and CDR2 is SYDVKM. The CDR3 here is CASLQADTQYF. The CDR3 nucleotides are TGTGCCAGCCTCCAGGCTGATACGCAGTATTTT.

Many counts were recorded for this clonotype. The chain has TRBV25-1 and TRBJ2-7; no firm D call. With 7 bases removed from V and 2 bases from J, the gap between germline ends came to 12 bases. This CDR3 comprises 13 residues. Germline lookup yields CDR1 MGHDK and CDR2 SYGVNS. The CDR3 region is CASTRGSTYEQYF. In DNA, the CDR3 is TGTGCCAGCACCCGAGGATCTACCTACGAGCAGTACTTC.

There are many counts of this clonotype. The CDR3 is CTGRVNNEQFF. The CDR3 coding sequence is TGCACCGGTCGGGTGAACAATGAGCAGTTCTTC. The chain couples TRBV29-1 to TRBJ2-1; D unclear. The germline V gene encodes CDR1 SQVTM and CDR2 ANQGSEA. This CDR3 is 11 amino acids long.

This clonotype was counted only a few times. In nucleotides, the CDR3 is TGCAGTGCTAGATTGGGGGGGGTTACCTACAATGAGCAGTTCTTC. Residues: CSARLGGVTYNEQFF. The chain recombines TRBV20-1 with TRBJ2-1; 7 bases are a match to TRBD2. This CDR3 region has 15 residues. With V trimmed by 2 bases and J by 2 bases, 6 bases remained unmatched. Per the germline V gene, CDR1 is DFQATT and CDR2 is SNEGSKA (reference sequence).